Here is one TCR beta chain with its context. It lacks a known antigen. No much larger clonotype is one base removed from it; base qualities were not supplied. This specimen comes from a study of post-analysis software for immune sequencing data (dated by TCRdb to between 2014 and 2017). Regarding the complete study: Relapsing-remitting, secondary progressive and progressive-relapsing multiple sclerosis were recorded as disease courses, and subtype annotation was lacking for some patients. The patient repertoires were compared against roughly 12 previously published healthy control repertoires obtained from donors aged about 6 to 28 years. A subset of samples was prepared in parallel using single-end sample barcoding, then pooled and co-amplified after Illumina adapter ligation. Study-level results and caveats: When samples were clustered directly using the F measure, samples prepared in the same batch co-clustered strongly, which prompted a batch-effect correction. Multiple sclerosis patients had significantly lower normalized Chao1 diversity than controls, a result that suggests substantial peripheral T-cell clonal expansion. The multiple sclerosis patient group was slightly younger than the control group. Patients showed significantly higher frequencies than controls for about five TRBV segments, among them TRBV5-6, TRBV5-1 and TRBV20-1.

To demonstrate the VDJtools post-analysis software, TCR beta repertoires were profiled from the peripheral blood of about 13 young patients with multiple sclerosis. The patients with multiple sclerosis were children and adolescents between roughly 6 and 17 years of age. At the junction V is shortened by 6 bases and J by 3 bases; bases outside the gene matches: 4. Measured from the cysteine to the phenylalanine, the CDR3 is 14 residues long. The kept DNA is CDR3 alone, 42 bases in frame from the first base. The library was produced with PCR. Sequencing used an Illumina HiSeq 2500. Unique molecular identifiers were incorporated into TCR beta cDNA libraries to reduce PCR and sequencing biases. Per 1 to 10 million input T cells, approximately 500,000 cDNA molecules were obtained, such that each molecule approximated one T cell. Patient libraries were prepared and sequenced with the same protocol used for the earlier healthy control dataset. Samples belonging to the same batch were prepared together, multiplexed and sequenced on a shared HiSeq lane. The original pipeline was this. Raw barcoded reads were processed with MIGEC, and single-read molecular identifier groups were discarded before consensus assembly and CDR3 extraction. VDJtools was used for post-analysis of the clonotype tables, and diversity was normalized by down-sampling every dataset to the size of the smallest sample. Repertoire overlap clustering matched CDR3 amino acid but not nucleotide sequences to correct batch-related cross-sample contamination. TCRdb's own reprocessing of the public reads used fastp at Q25 and MiXCR and kept productive beta chains. Records with the same CDR3 protein are collapsed into one entry carrying the most frequent genes and DNA. The V and J calls were determined by TCRdb, not by the authors. The sample table holds about 540,000 distinct CDR3 sequences, of which 30% to 40% were seen once. The ten largest clonotypes hold 4.5% to 7.5% of the sample.

This TCR derives from a girl aged 2-17 years with multiple sclerosis. The sample was blood. The chain couples TRBV12-3 or TRBV12-4 to TRBJ2-7, with TRBD1 identical over 11 junction bases. The CDR3 region has the sequence CASRAGQGGYEQYF. The sequence in DNA is TGTGCCAGCAGAGCGGGACAGGGGGGCTACGAGCAGTACTTC.